Here is one T cell receptor (beta chain) with its context. The data derive from a study of identical twins. MiXCR was run by TCRdb on the 5' RACE reads, yielding one entry per CDR3 protein. This table has roughly 720,000 distinct CDR3 sequences, 18% appearing once. A further study also used this sample, focusing on T cells expressing NK-cell markers.

The source of this sequence is a woman between 18 and 30 years old in good health. The specimen sequenced was PBMCs.

The CDR3 here is CASSESSRTDTDTQYF. The CDR3 DNA reads as TGTGCCAGCAGTGAAAGTTCGCGGACAGACACAGATACGCAGTATTTT. The chain employs TRBV2 and TRBJ2-3; D perhaps matches TRBD1 (6 bases). Looked up from germline, CDR1 is SNHLY and CDR2 is FYNNEI. The CDR3 runs to 16 residues. The V gene lost 2 bases and the J gene lost 2 bases, with 14 bases spanning the gap.